This entry lists 22 T cell receptor beta chains sequenced from one sample in a study of a mutant IDH1 vaccine in newly diagnosed glioma (dated by TCRdb to about 2021). Libraries were prepared through the immunoSEQ multiplex PCR assay. This is the immuneACCESS table as TCRdb keeps it, with only in-frame sequences that have V and J called. A part of the clones is gone; compared with another copy, unresolved V genes explain less than half, and the rest is unexplained. Across this sample there are about 59,000 clones, with about four fifths seen only once. Jointly, the top ten make up roughly 4% of the sample. The sample's time point, from its label and the paper: week 47, end of study. A 20-mer mutant IDH1 peptide at 300 micrograms in Montanide made up each vaccine dose, which was injected subcutaneously together with topical imiquimod. Their antigen targets remain unknown. The sample in question was PBMCs, obtained from a glioma patient whose treatment included an IDH1 peptide vaccine. The receptors come from a man younger than 40 with glioma.

This clone was observed a few times. This chain's CDR3 is CASSSPSGGNSPLHF. As DNA, the CDR3 is TGTGCCAGCAGTTCCCCCTCAGGGGGTAATTCACCCCTCCACTTT. V is TRBV28 and J is TRBJ1-6, with TRBD1 matching 7 bases. The CDR3 runs 15 residues. V was clipped by 4 bases and J by 6 bases; unmatched bases: 6. Germline CDR1 MDHEN, CDR2 SYDVKM.

CDR3 sequence (DNA): TGTGCCAGCAGTTTTGGCGGAGGAAACTACAATGAGCAGTTCTTC. Translating gives CASSFGGGNYNEQFF. This chain links TRBV28 with TRBJ2-1, with D possibly TRBD2 on 5 matching bases. Trimming removed 3 bases from V and 3 bases from J, with 12 bases in between. CDR3 length: 15 amino acids. Per the germline V gene, CDR1 is MDHEN and CDR2 is SYDVKM.

This chain joins TRBV6-5 and TRBJ1-1; 7 nucleotides align to TRBD1. The V gene's germline CDR1 is MNHEY and CDR2 SVGAGI. The CDR3 runs to 16 residues. J gave up 7 bases and V 0 bases, and 11 bases lay outside the gene matches. CDR3 in amino acids: CASSYSGGGGASEAFF. The CDR3 DNA reads TGTGCCAGCAGTTACTCAGGAGGAGGGGGCGCCAGTGAAGCTTTCTTT.

The J gene is TRBJ1-5, the V gene TRBV7-8; 9 nucleotides line up with TRBD1. V lost 5 bases, J lost 7 bases, and 3 bases stayed unmatched. This CDR3 is built from 13 residues. Per germline, CDR1 SGHVS and CDR2 FQNEAQ. CDR3 loop: CASSPTGGQPQHF. CDR3 in DNA: TGTGCCAGCAGCCCGACAGGGGGGCAGCCCCAGCATTTT.

The chain couples TRBV29-1 to TRBJ2-5; D may be TRBD1 (6 bases). From germline, CDR1 is SQVTM and CDR2 ANQGSEA. With 1 base removed from V and 1 base from J, the gap between germline ends came to 13 bases. The length of the CDR3 is 15 residues. For the CDR3, the DNA is TGCAGCGTTGAAGCGCCGGGACATACCCAAGAGACCCAGTACTTC. It is translated as CSVEAPGHTQETQYF.

This chain connects TRBV2 to TRBJ1-4, with unresolved D. This CDR3 comprises 12 residues. Trimming shortened V by 8 bases and J by 5 bases, and 9 bases separated the two germline ends. Germline V gene data show CDR1 as SNHLY and CDR2 as FYNNEI. CDR3 in amino acids: CASRGTNEKLFF. The CDR3 DNA reads as TGTGCCAGCCGGGGAACAAATGAAAAACTGTTTTTT.

This chain joins TRBV19 and TRBJ1-1; D is ambiguous. CDR3 length: 11 residues. Deletions cut 6 bases from V and 2 bases from J, with 4 bases between. Germline V gene sequence: CDR1 LNHDA, CDR2 SQIVND (reference sequence). The CDR3 DNA is TGTGCCAGTAGGCGAAACACTGAAGCTTTCTTT. Protein: CASRRNTEAFF. The entire variable domain, with the rest obtained from reference TRBV19 and TRBJ1-1, is as follows: DGGITQSPKYLFRKEGQNVTLSCEQNLNHDAMYWYRQDPGQGLRLIYYSQIVNDFQKGDIAEGYSVSREKKESFPLTVTSAQKNPTAFYLCASRRNTEAFFGQGTRLTVV.

The rearrangement uses TRBV5-4 and TRBJ1-2; possibly TRBD1 for D (5 bases). CDR3 length: 14 residues. The V end lost 4 bases, the J end lost 6 bases, and 16 bases lay between the germline ends. The V gene's germline CDR1 is SGHNT and CDR2 YYREEE (reference sequence). As DNA, the CDR3 is TGTGCCAGCAGCCATGGAGGCAGGGAAGATGGCTACACCTTC. Amino acid sequence: CASSHGGREDGYTF.

The sample holds one count of this clone. The chain is built from TRBV4-1 and TRBJ2-7; weak D call: TRBD1 (5 bases). CDR3 length: 13 residues. Germline loops: CDR1 MGHRA, CDR2 YSYEKL. Trimming removed 3 bases at V and 1 base at J, with 7 bases between. Here the CDR3 reads CASSHRQSYEQYF. CDR3 coding DNA: TGCGCCAGCAGCCACCGACAGTCCTACGAGCAGTACTTC.

The V and J genes are TRBV27 and TRBJ2-1, with D maybe TRBD1 (6 bases). CDR1 and CDR2 (germline): MNHEY, SMNVEV (reference sequence). This CDR3 has 14 amino acids. V was shortened by 7 bases and J by 0 bases, with 10 bases between the two germline ends. CDR3 sequence reads: CASTRGFSYNEQFF. The CDR3 nucleotides are TGTGCCAGCACCAGGGGTTTCTCCTACAATGAGCAGTTCTTC.

The rearrangement links TRBV5-1 to TRBJ2-1; either TRBD1 or TRBD2 may fit D (5 bases each). This CDR3 has 14 residues. The V gene's germline CDR1 is SGHRS and CDR2 YFSETQ. V was pared by 0 bases and J by 5 bases, with 9 bases between. CDR3 amino acids: CASSLGDEHNEQFF. For the CDR3, the DNA is TGCGCCAGCAGCTTGGGGGACGAGCACAATGAGCAGTTCTTC.

This chain uses TRBV9 with TRBJ1-5; D remains unclear. The CDR3 runs to 11 residues. Germline V gene sequence: CDR1 SGDLS, CDR2 YYNGEE. V lost 2 bases and J 6 bases, leaving 3 bases between the germline ends. The CDR3 loop is CASSVSQPQHF. Written as DNA, the CDR3 is TGTGCCAGCAGCGTCAGTCAGCCCCAGCATTTT.

The genes are TRBV13 and TRBJ2-3; 8 bases agree with TRBD2. V shed 2 bases, J shed 4 bases, and the junction held 5 bases outside the gene matches. The CDR3 consists of 15 residues. Germline loops: CDR1 PRHDT, CDR2 FYEKMQ (reference sequence). The DNA for the CDR3 is TGTGCCAGCAGCTTAAAAAGCGGGGGCCCAGATACGCAGTATTTT. Its protein is CASSLKSGGPDTQYF.

The V and J genes are TRBV10-3 and TRBJ1-5; D unresolved. Germline-derived CDR1 and CDR2 are ENHRY and SYGVKD. The CDR3 has 14 residues. V was clipped by 5 bases and J by 4 bases, with 12 bases between them. The CDR3 spells CAISSRETNQPQHF. The CDR3 region has the DNA TGTGCCATCAGTAGCCGGGAGACAAATCAGCCCCAGCATTTT.

The V call is TRBV5-1, the J call TRBJ2-7; tentative D call: TRBD1 (5 bases). Germline CDR1 is SGHRS and CDR2 is YFSETQ. V lost 5 bases, J lost 3 bases, and 15 bases lay in between. This CDR3 comprises 14 residues. CDR3 DNA sequence: TGCGCCAGCAGTCAAACGACAGCTAACTACGAGCAGTACTTC. Amino acid sequence: CASSQTTANYEQYF. Drawing the rest from reference TRBV5-1 and TRBJ2-7, the complete variable domain is KAGVTQTPRYLIKTRGQQVTLSCSPISGHRSVSWYQQTPGQGLQFLFEYFSETQRNKGNFPGRFSGRQFSNSRSEMNVSTLELGDSALYLCASSQTTANYEQYFGPGTRLTVT.

The gene calls are TRBV19 and TRBJ1-2, with 8 bases fitting TRBD1. The CDR3 has 14 amino acids. CDR1 and CDR2 from the germline V gene are LNHDA and SQIVND (reference sequence). With V trimmed by 3 bases and J by 4 bases, 4 bases remained unmatched. The CDR3 protein is CASSIGQGGYGYTF. In DNA, the CDR3 is TGTGCCAGTAGTATTGGACAGGGCGGCTATGGCTACACCTTC.

The V call is TRBV4-1, the J call TRBJ1-5; D is ambiguous. V shed 0 bases and J shed 7 bases, with 7 bases lying between them. This CDR3 has 13 residues. CDR1 and CDR2 from the germline V gene are MGHRA and YSYEKL. The CDR3 sequence: CASSQDRGQPQHF. DNA of the CDR3: TGCGCCAGCAGCCAAGATCGGGGACAGCCCCAGCATTTT.

This chain joins TRBV7-9 and TRBJ1-4, with a weak D call TRBD1 (5 bases). The CDR3 is 17 amino acids. Trimming left V 5 bases short and J 3 bases short, with 19 bases between. CDR1 SEHNR and CDR2 FQNEAQ come from the germline V gene (reference sequence). DNA of the CDR3: TGTGCCAGCAGCCCACCGGTCCCGGGGGGTGCTAATGAAAAACTGTTTTTT. This codes for CASSPPVPGGANEKLFF.

This sequence joins TRBV7-9 and TRBJ1-6, with D possibly being TRBD1 (6 bases). The V and J ends lost 0 bases and 1 base respectively, with 16 bases between them. CDR3 length equals 19 residues. Germline CDR1 is SEHNR and CDR2 is FQNEAQ (reference sequence). CDR3 sequence reads: CASSLASGVASSYNSPLHF. The CDR3 bases are TGTGCCAGCAGCTTAGCGTCAGGGGTAGCGAGTTCCTATAATTCACCCCTCCACTTT.

The rearrangement links TRBV7-9 to TRBJ2-1, with TRBD1 matching 10 bases. CDR3 length: 16 amino acids. CDR1 is SEHNR and CDR2 is FQNEAQ in the germline V gene (reference sequence). With 5 bases clipped from V and 9 bases from J, the junction kept 13 bases outside the gene matches. The CDR3 DNA is TGTGCCAGCAGCCCCAGGGGGACAGGGGATGGCGGTGAGCAGTTCTTC. This sequence encodes CASSPRGTGDGGEQFF.

The chain joins TRBV27 to TRBJ1-6, with unresolved D. CDR3 length equals 15 residues. Germline V lookup: CDR1 MNHEY, CDR2 SMNVEV (reference sequence). V was shortened by 6 bases and J by 9 bases, with 18 bases between the two germline ends. The CDR3 DNA reads as TGTGCCAGCAGCCTTTCCATCGACTTGGGTTCACCCCTCCACTTT. This codes for CASSLSIDLGSPLHF.

The J gene is TRBJ2-7, the V gene TRBV6-5, with D perhaps TRBD2 (6 bases). Deletions cut 2 bases from V and 0 bases from J, with 8 bases between. CDR3 length: 14 amino acids. Germline CDR1 MNHEY, CDR2 SVGAGI. The CDR3 loop is CASSYGTFSYEQYF. The CDR3 DNA reads TGTGCCAGCAGTTACGGGACTTTCTCCTACGAGCAGTACTTC.